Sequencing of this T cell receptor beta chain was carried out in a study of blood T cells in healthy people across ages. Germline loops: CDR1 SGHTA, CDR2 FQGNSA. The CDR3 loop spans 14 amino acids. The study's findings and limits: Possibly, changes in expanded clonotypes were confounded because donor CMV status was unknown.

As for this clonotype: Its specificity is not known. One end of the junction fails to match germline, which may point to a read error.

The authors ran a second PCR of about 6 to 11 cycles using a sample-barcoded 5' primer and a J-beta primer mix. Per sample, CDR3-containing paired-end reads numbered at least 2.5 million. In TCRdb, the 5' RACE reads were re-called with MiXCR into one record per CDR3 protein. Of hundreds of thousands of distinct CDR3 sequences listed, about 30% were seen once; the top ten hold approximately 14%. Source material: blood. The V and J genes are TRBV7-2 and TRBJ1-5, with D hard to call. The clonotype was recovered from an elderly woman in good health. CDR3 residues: CANSLNRASQPQHF. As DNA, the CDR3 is TGTGCCAACAGCTTAAACCGGGCGAGTCAGCCCCAGCATTTT.